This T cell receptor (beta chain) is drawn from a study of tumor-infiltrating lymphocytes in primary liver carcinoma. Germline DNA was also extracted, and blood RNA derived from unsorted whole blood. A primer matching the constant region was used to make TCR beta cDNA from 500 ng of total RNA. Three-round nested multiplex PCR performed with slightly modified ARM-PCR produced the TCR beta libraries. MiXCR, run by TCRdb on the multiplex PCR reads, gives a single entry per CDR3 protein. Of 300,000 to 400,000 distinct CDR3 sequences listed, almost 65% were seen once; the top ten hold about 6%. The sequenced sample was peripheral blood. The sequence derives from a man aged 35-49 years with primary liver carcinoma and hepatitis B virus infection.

The CDR3 protein is CASSERYEFSDEQFF. CDR3 bases: TGTGCCAGCAGCGAGAGGTACGAGTTCTCTGACGAGCAGTTCTTC. The rearrangement joins TRBV13 to TRBJ2-1; D gene unclear. The CDR3 is made up of 15 amino acids. V was clipped by 5 bases and J by 10 bases, with 21 bases between them. Looked up from germline, CDR1 is PRHDT and CDR2 is FYEKMQ (reference sequence).